The 5 T cell receptor beta chains below come from one sample, sequenced in a study of shared T cell receptors in the human thymus. Measured with immunoSEQ multiplex PCR; TCRdb has only the in-frame clones, and not every one. The data hold more than 550,000 clones, with around 87% observed a single time. This sample was also put to use in a study of human thymus T cells.

The sequencing input was thymocytes. The receptors here all came from a boy younger than two with a congenital heart defect.

A word on this clone: One end of the junction is discordant with germline, which a read error may explain. This CDR3 is also generated by other DNA sequences in the sample. DNA of the CDR3: TGCGCCAGCAGCCAAGGCACAGACGATAATTCCCCCCTCCACTTT. Protein sequence: CASSQGTDDNSPLHF. The genes are TRBV4-1 and TRBJ1-6, with D unresolved. This CDR3 region has 15 residues. Germline V gives CDR1 MGHRA, CDR2 YSYEKL.

The CDR3 nucleotides are TGTGCCAGCAGCTGGACAGGGGGATACGAGCAGTACTTC. Translating it yields CASSWTGGYEQYF. The J gene is TRBJ2-7, the V gene TRBV5-4; 10 nucleotides line up with TRBD1. From germline, CDR1 is SGHNT and CDR2 YYREEE (reference sequence). The CDR3 runs 13 residues. V shed 3 bases, J shed 4 bases, and the junction held 1 base outside the gene matches. The variable domain in full, completed from reference TRBV5-4 and TRBJ2-7, reads ETGVTQSPTHLIKTRGQQVTLRCSSQSGHNTVSWYQQALGQGPQFIFQYYREEENGRGNFPPRFSGLQFPNYSSELNVNALELDDSALYLCASSWTGGYEQYFGPGTRLTVT.

The V and J genes are TRBV28 and TRBJ2-1; TRBD2 aligns across 9 bases. The V and J ends lost 5 bases and 13 bases, in that order; junction bases with no gene match: 3. CDR1 is MDHEN and CDR2 is SYDVKM in the germline V gene. The CDR3 consists of 11 residues. The CDR3 sequence is CASSQAGGQFF. CDR3 nucleotide sequence: TGTGCCAGCAGTCAAGCGGGAGGTCAGTTCTTC.

The count of this clone is one. The rearrangement joins TRBV10-3 to TRBJ2-6; D might be TRBD2 (5 bases). Germline loops: CDR1 ENHRY, CDR2 SYGVKD. V lost 2 bases to trimming and J lost 0 bases, with 14 bases between them. The CDR3 runs 18 residues. CDR3 in DNA: TGTGCCATCAGTGAGGGCGGGCTCTTTTTCTCTGGGGCCAACGTCCTGACTTTC. Its translation: CAISEGGLFFSGANVLTF.

This clone was observed a single time. The rearrangement uses TRBV5-6 and TRBJ1-6; D possibly corresponds to TRBD1 (6 bases). The CDR3 runs 14 residues. Germline CDR1 SGHDT, CDR2 YYEEEE. Between the trimmed V and J ends, which lost 1 base and 11 bases, there was a span of 13 bases. In DNA form, the CDR3 reads TGTGCCAGCAGCTTGCTAACAGGGAAGGCACCCCTCCACTTT. Protein product: CASSLLTGKAPLHF.